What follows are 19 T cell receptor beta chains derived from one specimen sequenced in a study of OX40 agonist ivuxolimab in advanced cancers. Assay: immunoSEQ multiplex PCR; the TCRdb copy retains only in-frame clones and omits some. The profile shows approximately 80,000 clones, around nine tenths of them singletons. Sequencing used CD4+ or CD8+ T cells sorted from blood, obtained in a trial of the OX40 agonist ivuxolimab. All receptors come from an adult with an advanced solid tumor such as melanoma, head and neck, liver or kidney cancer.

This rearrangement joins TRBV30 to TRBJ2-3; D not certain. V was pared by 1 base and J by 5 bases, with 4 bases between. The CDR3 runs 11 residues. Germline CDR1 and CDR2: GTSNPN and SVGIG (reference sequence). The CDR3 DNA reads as TGTGCCTGGAGTGGGAAAGATACGCAGTATTTT. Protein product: CAWSGKDTQYF.

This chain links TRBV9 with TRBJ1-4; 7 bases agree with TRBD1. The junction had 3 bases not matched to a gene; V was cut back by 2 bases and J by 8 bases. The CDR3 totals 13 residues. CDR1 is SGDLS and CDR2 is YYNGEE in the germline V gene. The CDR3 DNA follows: TGTGCCAGCAGCGTCACAGGGGTCGAAAAACTGTTTTTT. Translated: CASSVTGVEKLFF.

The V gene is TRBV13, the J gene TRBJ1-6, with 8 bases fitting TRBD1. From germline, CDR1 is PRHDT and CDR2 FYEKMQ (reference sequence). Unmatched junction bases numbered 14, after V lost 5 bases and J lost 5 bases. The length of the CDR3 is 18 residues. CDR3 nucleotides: TGTGCCAGCAGCCATATAGGGCAGGGGGCGTTTCATAATTCACCCCTCCACTTT. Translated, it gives CASSHIGQGAFHNSPLHF. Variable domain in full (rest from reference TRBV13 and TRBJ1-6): AAGVIQSPRHLIKEKRETATLKCYPIPRHDTVYWYQQGPGQDPQFLISFYEKMQSDKGSIPDRFSAQQFSDYHSELNMSSLELGDSALYFCASSHIGQGAFHNSPLHFGNGTRLTVT.

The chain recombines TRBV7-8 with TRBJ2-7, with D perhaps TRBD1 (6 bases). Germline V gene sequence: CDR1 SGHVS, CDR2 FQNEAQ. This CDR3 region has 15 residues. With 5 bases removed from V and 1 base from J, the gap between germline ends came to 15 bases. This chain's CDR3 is CASSRTAGTSYEQYF. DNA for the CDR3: TGTGCCAGCAGCCGCACCGCCGGGACATCCTACGAGCAGTACTTC.

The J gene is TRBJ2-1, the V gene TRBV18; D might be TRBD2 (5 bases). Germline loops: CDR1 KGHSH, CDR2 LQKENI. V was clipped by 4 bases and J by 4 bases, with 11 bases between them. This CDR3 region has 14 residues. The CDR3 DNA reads TGTGCCAGCTCACTTGCGAGACTATACAATGAGCAGTTCTTC. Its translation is CASSLARLYNEQFF.

The CDR3 region has the DNA TGCGCCAGCAGCTTTAGCGGCAATGAGCAGTTCTTC. It translates to CASSFSGNEQFF. The rearrangement uses TRBV5-1 and TRBJ2-1; possible D gene TRBD2, 6 bases. CDR1 is SGHRS, CDR2 YFSETQ, per germline. The CDR3 runs 12 residues. V was shortened by 2 bases and J by 6 bases, with 6 bases between the two germline ends.

The CDR3 protein is CASRAREIGTEAFF. DNA for the CDR3: TGTGCCAGCAGAGCCAGGGAGATCGGCACTGAAGCTTTCTTT. This chain links TRBV13 with TRBJ1-1; D possibly corresponds to TRBD1 (5 bases). Trimming removed 6 bases at V and 4 bases at J, with 15 bases between. CDR1 is PRHDT, CDR2 FYEKMQ, per germline (reference sequence). The CDR3 is 14 amino acids. Complete variable domain (other parts from reference TRBV13 and TRBJ1-1): AAGVIQSPRHLIKEKRETATLKCYPIPRHDTVYWYQQGPGQDPQFLISFYEKMQSDKGSIPDRFSAQQFSDYHSELNMSSLELGDSALYFCASRAREIGTEAFFGQGTRLTVV.

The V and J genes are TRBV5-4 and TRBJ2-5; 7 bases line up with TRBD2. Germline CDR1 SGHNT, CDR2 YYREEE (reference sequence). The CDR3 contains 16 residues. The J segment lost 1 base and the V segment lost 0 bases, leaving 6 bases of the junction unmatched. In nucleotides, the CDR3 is TGTGCCAGCAGCTTGGGGCCCGCTAGCGGCCAAGAGACCCAGTACTTC. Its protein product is CASSLGPASGQETQYF.

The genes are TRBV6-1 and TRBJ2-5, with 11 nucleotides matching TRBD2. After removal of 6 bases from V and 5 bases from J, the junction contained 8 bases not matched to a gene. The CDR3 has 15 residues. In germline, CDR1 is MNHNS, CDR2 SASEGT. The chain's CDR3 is CASRRLAGSIETQYF. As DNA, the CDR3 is TGTGCCAGCAGGCGACTAGCGGGGTCAATTGAGACCCAGTACTTC.

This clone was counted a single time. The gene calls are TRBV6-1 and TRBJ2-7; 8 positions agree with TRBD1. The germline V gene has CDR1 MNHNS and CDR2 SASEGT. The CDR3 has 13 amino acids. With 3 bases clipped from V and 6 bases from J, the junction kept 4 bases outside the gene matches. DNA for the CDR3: TGTGCCAGCAGTGACCAAGACAGGGGCGAGCAGTACTTC. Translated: CASSDQDRGEQYF.

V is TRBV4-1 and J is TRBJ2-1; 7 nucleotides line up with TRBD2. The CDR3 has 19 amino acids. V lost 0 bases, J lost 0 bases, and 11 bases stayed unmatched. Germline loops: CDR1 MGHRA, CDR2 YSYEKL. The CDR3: CASSQDWGLAAFSYNEQFF. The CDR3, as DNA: TGCGCCAGCAGCCAAGATTGGGGCCTAGCGGCCTTCTCCTACAATGAGCAGTTCTTC.

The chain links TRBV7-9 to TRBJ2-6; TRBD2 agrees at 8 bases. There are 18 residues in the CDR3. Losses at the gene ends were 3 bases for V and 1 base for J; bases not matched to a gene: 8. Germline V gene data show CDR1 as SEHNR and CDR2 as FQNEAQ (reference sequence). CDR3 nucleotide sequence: TGTGCCAGCAGCTTCGGGACTAGATCTTCTTCTGGGGCCAACGTCCTGACTTTC. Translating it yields CASSFGTRSSSGANVLTF.

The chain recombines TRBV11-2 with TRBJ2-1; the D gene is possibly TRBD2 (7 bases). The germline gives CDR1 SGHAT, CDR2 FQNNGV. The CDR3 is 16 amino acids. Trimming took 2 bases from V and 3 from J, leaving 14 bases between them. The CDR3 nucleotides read TGTGCCAGCAGCTTACGGTGGGGGGGCGGCTACAATGAGCAGTTCTTC. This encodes CASSLRWGGGYNEQFF.

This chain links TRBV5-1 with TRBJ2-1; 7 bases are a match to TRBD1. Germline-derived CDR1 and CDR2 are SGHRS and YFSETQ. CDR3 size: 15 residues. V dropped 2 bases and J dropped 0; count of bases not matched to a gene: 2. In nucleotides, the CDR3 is TGCGCCAGCAGCTTCGCAGGGGGCTCCTACAATGAGCAGTTCTTC. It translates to CASSFAGGSYNEQFF.

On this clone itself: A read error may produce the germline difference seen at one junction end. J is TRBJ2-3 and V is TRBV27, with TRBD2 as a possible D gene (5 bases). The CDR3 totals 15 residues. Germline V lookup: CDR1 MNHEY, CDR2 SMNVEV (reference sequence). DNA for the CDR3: TGTGCCAGCCGTTTTCTGATGTCACGGGGTCTTACGCAGTATTTT. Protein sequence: CASRFLMSRGLTQYF.

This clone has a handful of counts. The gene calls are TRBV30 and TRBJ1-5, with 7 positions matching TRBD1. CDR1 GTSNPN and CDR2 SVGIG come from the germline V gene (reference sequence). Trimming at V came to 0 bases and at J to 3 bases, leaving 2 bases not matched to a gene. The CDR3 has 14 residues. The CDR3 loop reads CAWSVGTVNQPQHF. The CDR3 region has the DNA TGTGCCTGGAGTGTAGGGACAGTCAATCAGCCCCAGCATTTT.

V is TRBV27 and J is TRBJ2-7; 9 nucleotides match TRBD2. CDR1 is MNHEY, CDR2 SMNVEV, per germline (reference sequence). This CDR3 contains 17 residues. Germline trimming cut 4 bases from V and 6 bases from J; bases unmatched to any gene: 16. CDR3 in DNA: TGTGCCAGCAGTTCCCCTGGGGGTAGCGGGAGTTCAGTCGAGCAGTACTTC. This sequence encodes CASSSPGGSGSSVEQYF.

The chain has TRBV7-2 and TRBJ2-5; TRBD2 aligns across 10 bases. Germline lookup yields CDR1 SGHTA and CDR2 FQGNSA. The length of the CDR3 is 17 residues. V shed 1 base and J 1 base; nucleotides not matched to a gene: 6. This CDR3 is CASSLDPSGGAQETQYF. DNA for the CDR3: TGTGCCAGCAGCTTAGACCCTAGCGGGGGCGCCCAAGAGACCCAGTACTTC.

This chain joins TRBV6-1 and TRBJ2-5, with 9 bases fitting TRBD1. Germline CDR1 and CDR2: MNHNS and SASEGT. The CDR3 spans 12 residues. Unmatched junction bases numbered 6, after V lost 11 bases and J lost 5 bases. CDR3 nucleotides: TGTGCCTCGGGGGACAGGGCGGAGACCCAGTACTTC. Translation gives CASGDRAETQYF.